This paragraph covers one TCR beta chain sequence. Its antigen remains unknown. 13 Jbeta primers and 60 Vbeta primers were used for the PCR. Produced via immunoSEQ multiplex PCR; TCRdb's table is partial and in-frame only. This sample has some 120,000 clones, with around 80% found just once. This sample was included in a study of cytomegalovirus exposure and HLA in healthy donors. V dropped 4 bases and J dropped 0 bases, with 17 bases sitting between them. This CDR3 is 16 amino acids long. Germline CDR1 reads SGHRS; CDR2 reads YFSETQ. Study-wide points: Later analysis reportedly placed an Asian-associated ancestry cluster below the roughly 640-donor mean in N-insertions. The records held CMV serostatus as the only immune exposure information. When analyzed later, a missense DCLRE1C variant was found to be linked to TCR beta V- and J-gene trimming.

Material: PBMCs. The clonotype comes from a woman aged 55 to 70 in good health and CMV-seropositive. The chain is built from TRBV5-1 and TRBJ2-7; possibly TRBD1 for D (6 bases). Written as DNA, the CDR3 is TGCGCCAGCAGCGCTTCCGGGACAAGTTCCTCCTACGAGCAGTACTTC. Residues: CASSASGTSSSYEQYF. Complete variable domain (other parts from reference TRBV5-1 and TRBJ2-7): KAGVTQTPRYLIKTRGQQVTLSCSPISGHRSVSWYQQTPGQGLQFLFEYFSETQRNKGNFPGRFSGRQFSNSRSEMNVSTLELGDSALYLCASSASGTSSSYEQYFGPGTRLTVT.